A single sample gave rise to the 28 T cell receptor beta chains below, sequenced in a study of memory CD4+ T cells and cytomegalovirus serostatus (dated by TCRdb to about 2019). The method was the immunoSEQ multiplex PCR assay. The immuneACCESS repertoire file appears here via TCRdb, limited to in-frame rearrangements. These files lack a portion of the clones; in checked studies, under half of the deficit traces to unresolved V genes, and the cause of the others is not known. In this sample the table shows more than 35,000 clones, around 79% of which occur a single time. In total, the top ten clones hold about 0.8% of the sample. A FACSAria II was used to sort memory CD4+ T cells, defined as single viable CD3+CD4+CD8-CD45RO+ cells. Source material: memory CD4+ T cells from blood. These receptors were obtained from an adult in good health and CMV-seronegative.

This chain joins TRBV30 and TRBJ2-3; possibly TRBD1 for D (5 bases). The CDR3 runs 13 residues. V was clipped by 4 bases and J by 6 bases, with 14 bases between them. CDR1 is GTSNPN, CDR2 SVGIG, per germline (reference sequence). The CDR3 loop reads CAWNRGAGDTQYF. CDR3 bases: TGTGCCTGGAACCGCGGTGCAGGGGATACGCAGTATTTT.

This clone was recorded a few times. This rearrangement joins TRBV19 to TRBJ2-2; D is possibly TRBD1 (5 bases). The V end was cut by 9 bases, the J end by 2 bases, with 19 bases between. CDR1 and CDR2 from the germline V gene are LNHDA and SQIVND (reference sequence). The CDR3 contains 16 residues. The CDR3 spells CASTSLGAVNTGELFF. CDR3 sequence (DNA): TGTGCCAGCACCAGCCTAGGGGCGGTTAACACCGGGGAGCTGTTTTTT.

The V and J genes are TRBV5-8 and TRBJ1-5; D gene uncertain. Germline-derived CDR1 and CDR2 are SGHTS and YDEGEE. V lost 0 bases to trimming and J lost 4 bases, with 5 bases between them. CDR3 length: 13 residues. CDR3 protein: CASSLGANQPQHF. The CDR3 nucleotides are TGTGCCAGCAGCTTGGGAGCGAATCAGCCCCAGCATTTT.

This clone was counted a single time. In nucleotides, the CDR3 is TGTGCCTGGAGTGACAGGGGAAGCGATGGCTACACCTTC. Its protein is CAWSDRGSDGYTF. The rearrangement uses TRBV30 and TRBJ1-2, with 7 bases identical to TRBD1. The V segment lost 1 base and the J segment 6 bases; nucleotides outside the gene matches: 5. Germline V gives CDR1 GTSNPN, CDR2 SVGIG (reference sequence). CDR3 size: 13 residues.

The chain joins TRBV6-4 to TRBJ2-5; D is tentatively TRBD1 or TRBD2 (7 bases each). The CDR3 runs to 16 residues. V gave up 4 bases and J gave up 2 bases, with 17 bases separating them. Germline V gene data show CDR1 as MRHNA and CDR2 as SNTAGT. The CDR3: CASSATAGGGQETQYF. The CDR3 region has the DNA TGTGCCAGCAGTGCCACCGCAGGGGGGGGGCAAGAGACCCAGTACTTC.

The chain recombines TRBV6-5 with TRBJ2-2; D gene unclear. The V gene's germline CDR1 is MNHEY and CDR2 SVGAGI. This CDR3 is built from 12 residues. With 6 bases removed from V and 3 bases from J, the gap between germline ends came to 5 bases. The CDR3 protein is CASRDHTGELFF. CDR3 DNA sequence: TGTGCCAGCAGGGATCACACCGGGGAGCTGTTTTTT.

The rearrangement joins TRBV5-1 to TRBJ1-3, with D possibly matching TRBD1 (5 bases). The CDR3 totals 16 residues. Trimming took off 2 bases at V and 2 bases at J, with 14 bases between the two ends. Germline CDR1 reads SGHRS; CDR2 reads YFSETQ. DNA for the CDR3: TGCGCCAGCAGCTTTTCGGGAGTGGGACCTGGAAACACCATATATTTT. Translating it yields CASSFSGVGPGNTIYF.

The CDR3 loop is CASSATPGQSGWGYTF. The CDR3 nucleotides read TGTGCCAGCAGCGCCACGCCCGGACAGTCAGGGTGGGGCTACACCTTC. This chain links TRBV11-2 with TRBJ1-2; maybe TRBD1 (6 bases). This CDR3 is 16 amino acids long. Germline V gene lookup returns CDR1 SGHAT and CDR2 FQNNGV. V was clipped by 5 bases and J by 8 bases, with 24 bases between them.

The chain joins TRBV10-3 to TRBJ2-7, with 9 bases identical to TRBD2. Germline V gene sequence: CDR1 ENHRY, CDR2 SYGVKD. The CDR3 has 14 amino acids. V was pared by 5 bases and J by 5 bases, with 7 bases of the junction left unmatched. The CDR3 is CAISPGLATDEQYF. The CDR3 DNA reads TGTGCCATCAGTCCGGGACTAGCAACCGACGAGCAGTACTTC.

This sequence joins TRBV6-4 and TRBJ2-2; 10 bases match TRBD2. Per germline, CDR1 MRHNA and CDR2 SNTAGT. CDR3 length equals 17 residues. V was pared by 6 bases and J by 7 bases, with 14 bases of the junction left unmatched. The CDR3 sequence: CASSLQSGGAFGGELFF. CDR3 in DNA: TGTGCCAGCAGCCTTCAAAGCGGGGGGGCCTTCGGCGGGGAGCTGTTTTTT.

The genes are TRBV5-1 and TRBJ2-3; the D gene is possibly TRBD1 (5 bases). The germline gives CDR1 SGHRS, CDR2 YFSETQ. With 4 bases removed from V and 0 bases from J, the gap between germline ends came to 24 bases. This CDR3 comprises 19 residues. CDR3 protein: CASSPASGSDIRSTDTQYF. CDR3 coding DNA: TGCGCCAGCAGCCCGGCTTCTGGATCGGACATTAGGAGCACAGATACGCAGTATTTT.

The chain is built from TRBV30 and TRBJ2-3, with 16 bases lining up with TRBD2. CDR3 length: 19 residues. Germline CDR1 reads GTSNPN; CDR2 reads SVGIG (reference sequence). J lost 1 base, V lost 3 bases, and 10 bases had no gene match. In DNA, the CDR3 is TGTGCCTGGAGACCTCGGGGACTAGCGGGGGGGCGCCGCACAGATACGCAGTATTTT. The encoded protein is CAWRPRGLAGGRRTDTQYF.

The V gene is TRBV5-1, the J gene TRBJ1-2, with D possibly being TRBD1 (6 bases). The CDR3 length is 12 residues. V lost 7 bases and J lost 8, with 15 bases in between. Per germline, CDR1 SGHRS and CDR2 YFSETQ. The CDR3 sequence: CASYREMGGYTF. CDR3 sequence (DNA): TGCGCCAGCTACAGGGAAATGGGCGGCTACACCTTC.

J is TRBJ1-1 and V is TRBV5-6; unclear D gene. Germline V lookup: CDR1 SGHDT, CDR2 YYEEEE. This CDR3 spans 15 amino acids. Trimming cost V 0 bases and J 0 bases, with 9 bases left between them. CDR3 DNA: TGTGCCAGCAGCTTGGCCCTCACCATGAACACTGAAGCTTTCTTT. It codes for CASSLALTMNTEAFF.

CDR3 coding DNA: TGTGCCAGCAGAGCCGGGACAGGATATGGCTACACCTTC. Residues: CASRAGTGYGYTF. V is TRBV6-6 and J is TRBJ1-2; 8 positions match TRBD1. V lost 6 bases to trimming and J lost 5 bases; unmatched junction nucleotides: 5. In germline, CDR1 is MNHNY, CDR2 SVGAGI (reference sequence). The CDR3 covers 13 residues.

In its sample, this clone was seen once. The chain joins TRBV5-3 to TRBJ2-3; D may be TRBD2 (5 bases). TRBV5-3 is given ORF status, its function remaining uncertain. The CDR3 has 16 amino acids. The V gene lost 5 bases and the J gene lost 0 bases, with 16 bases spanning the gap. CDR3: CARSPWVRGSTDTQYF. The CDR3 DNA sequence: TGTGCCAGAAGTCCGTGGGTCCGAGGGAGCACAGATACGCAGTATTTT.

In this sample, this clone turned up a few times. The chain combines TRBV30 with TRBJ1-4, with 8 bases lining up with TRBD1. V was clipped by 1 base and J by 8 bases; unmatched bases: 9. The CDR3 runs 15 residues. The germline V gene encodes CDR1 GTSNPN and CDR2 SVGIG (reference sequence). CDR3 bases: TGTGCCTGGAGTGATATTCAGGGGGCAGGGGAAAAACTGTTTTTT. It translates to CAWSDIQGAGEKLFF.

The gene calls are TRBV7-2 and TRBJ2-1; maybe TRBD2 (6 bases). Per the germline V gene, CDR1 is SGHTA and CDR2 is FQGNSA. The CDR3 runs 14 residues. V lost 1 base and J lost 5, with 9 bases in between. The CDR3 here is CASSLGLAHNEQFF. The CDR3 nucleotides are TGTGCCAGCAGCTTAGGGCTAGCGCACAATGAGCAGTTCTTC. Full variable domain (rest looked up from reference TRBV7-2 and TRBJ2-1): GAGVSQSPSNKVTEKGKDVELRCDPISGHTALYWYRQSLGQGLEFLIYFQGNSAPDKSGLPSDRFSAERTGGSVSTLTIQRTQQEDSAVYLCASSLGLAHNEQFFGPGTRLTVL.

The chain employs TRBV5-1 and TRBJ2-3, with 11 bases matching TRBD2. This CDR3 is built from 15 residues. Germline V gives CDR1 SGHRS, CDR2 YFSETQ. V trimming: 0 bases; J trimming: 8 bases; junction bases outside the gene matches: 5. The CDR3 sequence: CASSLVTSGEGTQYF. Here the CDR3 DNA reads TGCGCCAGCAGCTTGGTGACTAGCGGGGAAGGTACGCAGTATTTT.

The chain is built from TRBV10-1 and TRBJ1-1; D unresolved. The CDR3 covers 13 residues. CDR1 is WNHNN, CDR2 SYGVQD, per germline (reference sequence). Trimming pared 3 bases from V and 4 bases from J, leaving 9 bases between. The CDR3 reads CASSDTATTEAFF. The CDR3 DNA is TGCGCCAGCAGTGATACAGCCACCACTGAAGCTTTCTTT.

The chain's CDR3 is CASSPQTYEQYF. CDR3 nucleotide sequence: TGTGCCAGCTCACCCCAGACCTACGAGCAGTACTTC. The chain uses TRBV18 and TRBJ2-7, with D uncertain. Germline CDR1 KGHSH, CDR2 LQKENI. The length of the CDR3 is 12 residues. Trimming cost V 3 bases and J 2 bases, with 5 bases left between them.

The chain is built from TRBV27 and TRBJ2-1; 10 positions match TRBD2. Germline trimming cut 2 bases from V and 3 bases from J; bases unmatched to any gene: 10. The CDR3 is 18 amino acids. The germline CDR1 and CDR2 sequences are MNHEY and SMNVEV (reference sequence). DNA of the CDR3: TGTGCCAGCAGTTTACGTAGCGGGGGGCCTTTATACTACAATGAGCAGTTCTTC. It codes for CASSLRSGGPLYYNEQFF.

The chain employs TRBV27 and TRBJ1-1; D is uncertain. The CDR3 contains 13 residues. The V gene lost 3 bases and the J gene lost 1 base, with 6 bases spanning the gap. From germline, CDR1 is MNHEY and CDR2 SMNVEV (reference sequence). CDR3: CASSFWGNTEAFF. CDR3 bases: TGTGCCAGCAGTTTTTGGGGGAACACTGAAGCTTTCTTT.

V and J are TRBV9 and TRBJ2-3; 8 bases agree with TRBD2. This CDR3 region has 16 residues. Trimming took 0 bases from V and 5 from J; bases not matched to a gene: 8. The germline gives CDR1 SGDLS, CDR2 YYNGEE. The CDR3 nucleotides are TGTGCCAGCAGCGTAGAACCCGGGGGGGCCGGAGATACGCAGTATTTT. It specifies CASSVEPGGAGDTQYF.

The CDR3 nucleotides read TGTGCCAGCAGTTATGAGGGGGGAAGGGGCTACACCTTC. This codes for CASSYEGGRGYTF. The chain has TRBV6-5 and TRBJ1-2, with a possible D match to TRBD1 (6 bases). V lost 3 bases and J 8 bases, leaving 13 bases between the germline ends. The CDR3 loop spans 13 amino acids. Germline V CDR1 and CDR2: MNHEY, SVGAGI.

The V gene is TRBV5-1, the J gene TRBJ2-3; weak D call: TRBD1 (6 bases). CDR1 is SGHRS, CDR2 YFSETQ, per germline. This CDR3 spans 14 amino acids. V was trimmed by 4 bases and J by 1 base, leaving 10 bases between them. CDR3 in amino acids: CASSLRTGTDTQYF. CDR3 DNA: TGCGCCAGCAGCCTCCGGACAGGCACAGATACGCAGTATTTT. Full variable domain (missing parts from reference TRBV5-1 and TRBJ2-3): KAGVTQTPRYLIKTRGQQVTLSCSPISGHRSVSWYQQTPGQGLQFLFEYFSETQRNKGNFPGRFSGRQFSNSRSEMNVSTLELGDSALYLCASSLRTGTDTQYFGPGTRLTVL.

This sequence joins TRBV6-5 and TRBJ1-1; D uncertain. The germline gives CDR1 MNHEY, CDR2 SVGAGI. Trimming took 6 bases from V and 2 from J, leaving 13 bases between them. The CDR3 spans 14 residues. CDR3 protein: CASRTTGVNTEAFF. CDR3 nucleotide sequence: TGTGCCAGCAGGACGACGGGAGTTAACACTGAAGCTTTCTTT.

V gene TRBV5-8 combines with J gene TRBJ1-4; weak D call: TRBD1 (5 bases). This CDR3 is 15 amino acids long. V lost 3 bases, J lost 4 bases, and 13 bases lay in between. CDR1 and CDR2 (germline): SGHTS, YDEGEE. The CDR3 sequence: CASSSGARGNEKLFF. In DNA form, the CDR3 reads TGTGCCAGCAGCTCCGGGGCCCGGGGTAATGAAAAACTGTTTTTT. Complete variable domain (other parts from reference TRBV5-8 and TRBJ1-4): EAGVTQSPTHLIKTRGQQATLRCSPISGHTSVYWYQQALGLGLQFLLWYDEGEERNRGNFPPRFSGRQFPNYSSELNVNALELEDSALYLCASSSGARGNEKLFFGSGTQLSVL.